These 5 T cell receptor beta chains originate from one sample sequenced in a study of blood T cell repertoires in COVID-19. Sequenced by immunoSEQ multiplex PCR; TCRdb stores in-frame clones only, minus some. Among about 97,000 clones listed, 70% to 90% were seen once. The sequencing sample was made of peripheral blood. The source is a human donor in a cohort sampled during active COVID-19.

V usage is TRBV6-2 or TRBV6-3 and J usage is TRBJ2-3; 12 bases line up with TRBD2. From germline, CDR1 is MNHEY and CDR2 SVGEGT. The CDR3 has 15 residues. J was trimmed by 2 bases and V by 5 bases; bases with no gene match: 2. CDR3 nucleotides: TGTGCCAGCAGTGGACTAGCGGGACTCACAGATACGCAGTATTTT. Its protein is CASSGLAGLTDTQYF.

The CDR3 protein is CAISESDGRGDGYGYTF. The DNA for the CDR3 is TGTGCCATCAGTGAGTCAGACGGCAGGGGGGACGGCTATGGCTACACCTTC. The rearrangement uses TRBV10-3 and TRBJ1-2; 7 bases agree with TRBD1. V was pared by 0 bases and J by 4 bases, with 11 bases of the junction left unmatched. CDR1 ENHRY and CDR2 SYGVKD come from the germline V gene. The length of the CDR3 is 17 residues.

About this clone itself: Within the sample, other DNA sequences also encode this same CDR3. In DNA form, the CDR3 reads TGTGCCAGCTCACCAGGGACGGGAGGCTACGAGCAGTACTTC. Protein: CASSPGTGGYEQYF. This chain uses TRBV18 with TRBJ2-7, with 7 bases that match TRBD2. The length of the CDR3 is 14 residues. Germline V gives CDR1 KGHSH, CDR2 LQKENI. V gave up 2 bases and J gave up 3 bases; unmatched junction bases: 4.

The chain is built from TRBV2 and TRBJ1-5, with 7 bases lining up with TRBD1. V trimming: 5 bases; J trimming: 6 bases; junction bases outside the gene matches: 10. The CDR3 is 15 amino acids. Germline V gene lookup returns CDR1 SNHLY and CDR2 FYNNEI. The CDR3 DNA reads as TGTGCCAGCAGTTCGGGACAGTTATCTCTTCAGCCCCAGCATTTT. This encodes CASSSGQLSLQPQHF.

The chain employs TRBV2 and TRBJ1-1; the match to TRBD1 covers 8 bases. CDR1 is SNHLY and CDR2 is FYNNEI in the germline V gene. The CDR3 has 15 residues. Germline trimming cut 2 bases from V and 3 bases from J; bases unmatched to any gene: 5. The chain's CDR3 is CASSERTGKYTEAFF. The CDR3 nucleotides read TGTGCCAGCAGTGAAAGGACAGGGAAGTACACTGAAGCTTTCTTT.